Reported below is one T cell receptor beta chain. Its specificity is unknown. Using immunoSEQ multiplex PCR, the repertoire was profiled, and TCRdb retains in-frame clones only, with some absent. The sample includes under 200,000 clones, less than 95% of them seen just once. CDR1 and CDR2 (germline): MNHEY, SVGAGI. The CDR3 is 13 residues long. The V gene lost 5 bases and the J gene lost 5 bases, with 12 bases spanning the gap. These data come from a study of T cell responses to AZD1222 COVID-19 vaccine. The study's findings and limits: The study found vaccine-associated CD4 TCRs spanning spike, dominant at 160-218 and 743-854.

This sequence was found in an adult in good health. The specimen was peripheral blood, collected on day 0 of AZD1222 vaccination. The chain couples TRBV6-5 to TRBJ1-2; no reliable D call. In DNA form, the CDR3 reads TGTGCCAGCAGTCGGGTTGAAGGGTATGGCTACACCTTC. It codes for CASSRVEGYGYTF.